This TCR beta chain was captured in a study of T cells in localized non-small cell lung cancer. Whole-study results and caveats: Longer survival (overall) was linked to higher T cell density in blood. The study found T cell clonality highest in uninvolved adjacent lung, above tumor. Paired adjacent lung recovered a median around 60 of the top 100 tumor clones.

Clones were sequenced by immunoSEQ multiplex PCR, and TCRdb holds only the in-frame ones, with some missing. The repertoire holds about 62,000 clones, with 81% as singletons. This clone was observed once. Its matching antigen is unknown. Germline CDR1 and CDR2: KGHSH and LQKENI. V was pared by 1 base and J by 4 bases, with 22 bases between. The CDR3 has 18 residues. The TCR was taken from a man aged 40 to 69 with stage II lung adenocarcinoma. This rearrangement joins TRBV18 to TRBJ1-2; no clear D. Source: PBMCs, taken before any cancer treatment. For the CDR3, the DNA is TGTGCCAGCTCACCACGGATAGGAGCTTCAAAGGACTTCTATGGCTACACCTTC. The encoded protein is CASSPRIGASKDFYGYTF.